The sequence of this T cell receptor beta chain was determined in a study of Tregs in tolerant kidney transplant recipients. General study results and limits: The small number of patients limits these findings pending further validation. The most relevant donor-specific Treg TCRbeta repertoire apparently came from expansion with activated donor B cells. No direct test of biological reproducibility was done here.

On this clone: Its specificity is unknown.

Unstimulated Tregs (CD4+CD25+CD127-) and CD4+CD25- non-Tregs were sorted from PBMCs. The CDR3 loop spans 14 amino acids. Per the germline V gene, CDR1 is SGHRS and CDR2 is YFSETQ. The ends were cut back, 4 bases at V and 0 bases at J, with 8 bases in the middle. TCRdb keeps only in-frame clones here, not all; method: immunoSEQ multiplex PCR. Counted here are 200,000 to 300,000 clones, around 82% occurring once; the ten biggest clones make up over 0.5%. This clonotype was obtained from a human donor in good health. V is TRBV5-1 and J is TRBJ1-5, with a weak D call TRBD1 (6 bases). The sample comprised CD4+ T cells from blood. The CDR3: CASSPDSSNQPQHF. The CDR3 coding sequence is TGCGCCAGCAGCCCGGACAGTAGCAATCAGCCCCAGCATTTT.